This T cell receptor (beta chain) was obtained from a study of cytomegalovirus exposure and HLA in healthy donors. Study results and limitations: CMV serostatus alone was available as immune exposure information. Upon later analysis, TCR association rates were observed to vary by HLA locus, being highest for DRB1 and lowest for HLA-C.

Germline assignment: CDR1 MNHEY and CDR2 SMNVEV (reference sequence). This CDR3 comprises 17 residues. J lost 0 bases, V lost 3 bases, and 11 bases had no gene match. As for this clone: No antigen is known for it.

The primer mix had 60 Vbeta and 13 Jbeta primers. Methods used by the authors: An analysis performed later counted 73 million or so unique TCR beta chains (roughly 11 million of them shared). Assay used: immunoSEQ multiplex PCR; TCRdb lists only in-frame clones, some missing. The V and J calls and clone size were taken over from that table, and D and trimming were inferred from the DNA. The table shows roughly 120,000 clones, with roughly two thirds occurring only once. The sequence was obtained from a woman in her thirties in good health and CMV-seronegative. Specimen: PBMCs. The rearrangement joins TRBV27 to TRBJ2-7, with 7 bases lining up with TRBD1. This CDR3 reads CASSFGQEPTISYEQYF. For the CDR3, the DNA is TGTGCCAGCAGTTTCGGACAGGAACCTACTATCTCCTACGAGCAGTACTTC.